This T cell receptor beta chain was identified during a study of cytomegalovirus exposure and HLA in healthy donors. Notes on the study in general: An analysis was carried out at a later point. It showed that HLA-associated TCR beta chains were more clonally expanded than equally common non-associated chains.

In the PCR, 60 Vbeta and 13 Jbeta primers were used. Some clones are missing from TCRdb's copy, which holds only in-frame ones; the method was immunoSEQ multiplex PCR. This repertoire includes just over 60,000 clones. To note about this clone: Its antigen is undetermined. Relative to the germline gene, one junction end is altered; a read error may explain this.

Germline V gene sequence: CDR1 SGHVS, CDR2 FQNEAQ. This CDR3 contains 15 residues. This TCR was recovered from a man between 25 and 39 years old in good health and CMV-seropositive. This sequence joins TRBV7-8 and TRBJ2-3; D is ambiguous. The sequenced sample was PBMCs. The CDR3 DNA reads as TGTGCCAGCAGCTTAGAAACCAATCCCACATATACGCAGTATTTT. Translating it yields CASSLETNPTYTQYF. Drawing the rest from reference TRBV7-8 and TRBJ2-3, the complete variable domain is GAGVSQSPRYKVAKRGQDVALRCDPISGHVSLFWYQQALGQGPEFLTYFQNEAQLDKSGLPSDRFFAERPEGSVSTLKIQRTQQEDSAVYLCASSLETNPTYTQYFGPGTRLTVL.